In this sample, the clone carrying this T cell receptor beta chain turned up a few times. This specimen comes from a study of identical twins. TCRdb re-analysed the 5' RACE reads in MiXCR, keeping a single row per CDR3 protein. The sample holds 1.5 million to 2 million distinct CDR3 sequences; 25% to 35% are singletons and the top ten take about 0.27%. The clonotype originates from a newborn girl in good health. Sequencing input: cord blood.

The CDR3 DNA reads TGTGCCAGCAGCGTCCGGGACGGACGTATAGACAATCAGCCCCAGCATTTT. It yields the protein CASSVRDGRIDNQPQHF. The rearrangement uses TRBV7-4 and TRBJ1-5; D is perhaps TRBD1 (5 bases). V lost 5 bases to trimming and J lost 3 bases, with 20 bases between them. CDR3 length: 17 residues. CDR1 and CDR2 from the germline V gene are SGHVT and SQSDAQ.